This T cell receptor beta chain was retrieved from a study of blood T cell repertoires in COVID-19. V lost 0 bases, J lost 6 bases, and 10 bases stayed unmatched. The V gene's germline CDR1 is SGHRS and CDR2 YFSETQ. CDR3 length: 16 residues. Clones were sequenced by immunoSEQ multiplex PCR, and TCRdb holds only the in-frame ones, with some missing. Of roughly 220,000 clones in the sample, around 80% were seen once. The TCR originated in a man aged 25-40 years with acute COVID-19. The rearrangement joins TRBV5-1 to TRBJ2-7; 9 positions agree with TRBD2. The sample consisted of PBMCs or T cells enriched from blood (not recorded which). The CDR3 bases are TGCGCCAGCAGCTTGGCTGGCGGGGGGGCCGCAACCGAGCAGTACTTC. This codes for CASSLAGGGAATEQYF. Full variable domain (missing parts from reference TRBV5-1 and TRBJ2-7): KAGVTQTPRYLIKTRGQQVTLSCSPISGHRSVSWYQQTPGQGLQFLFEYFSETQRNKGNFPGRFSGRQFSNSRSEMNVSTLELGDSALYLCASSLAGGGAATEQYFGPGTRLTVT.